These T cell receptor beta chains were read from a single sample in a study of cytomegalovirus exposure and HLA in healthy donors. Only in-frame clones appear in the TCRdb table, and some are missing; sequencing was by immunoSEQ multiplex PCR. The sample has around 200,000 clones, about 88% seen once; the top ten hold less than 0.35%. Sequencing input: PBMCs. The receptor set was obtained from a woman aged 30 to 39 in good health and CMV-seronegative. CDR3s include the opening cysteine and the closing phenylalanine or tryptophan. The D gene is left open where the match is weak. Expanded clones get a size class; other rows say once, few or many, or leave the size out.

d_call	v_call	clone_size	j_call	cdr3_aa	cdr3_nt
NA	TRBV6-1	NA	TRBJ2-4	CASSLMGQGGNIQYF	TGTGCCAGCAGTCTAATGGGGCAGGGTGGAAACATTCAGTACTTC
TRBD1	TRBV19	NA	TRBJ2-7	CATGTGGGPSYEQYF	TGTGCCACCGGGACAGGGGGCGGCCCATCCTACGAGCAGTACTTC
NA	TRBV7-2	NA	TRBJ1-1	CASSFTENTEAFF	TGTGCCAGCAGCTTTACAGAGAACACTGAAGCTTTCTTT
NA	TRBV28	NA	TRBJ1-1	CASSSLPQGYTEAFF	TGTGCCAGCAGTTCACTACCCCAGGGATACACTGAAGCTTTCTTT
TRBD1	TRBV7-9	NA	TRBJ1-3	CASSEPGQPSGNTIYF	TGTGCCAGCAGCGAACCGGGACAGCCTTCTGGAAACACCATATATTTT
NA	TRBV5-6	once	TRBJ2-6	CASRGVGGANVLTF	TGTGCCAGCAGAGGGGTCGGTGGGGCCAACGTCCTGACTTTC
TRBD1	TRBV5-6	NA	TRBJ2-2	CATGQGFTANTGELFF	TGTGCCACCGGACAGGGTTTTACTGCGAACACCGGGGAGCTGTTTTTT
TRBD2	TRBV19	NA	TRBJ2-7	CASSMGTNNDEQYF	TGTGCCAGTAGTATGGGGACTAATAACGACGAGCAGTACTTC
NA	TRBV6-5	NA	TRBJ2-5	CASRRGIGTQYF	TGTGCCAGCAGGCGGGGTATAGGGACCCAGTACTTC
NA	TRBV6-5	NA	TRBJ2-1	CASRRRQVPHNEQFF	TGTGCCAGCAGGCGACGACAGGTTCCGCACAATGAGCAGTTCTTC
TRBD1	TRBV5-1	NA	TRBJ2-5	CASSSTGVRGETQYF	TGCGCCAGCAGCTCGACAGGGGTGCGCGGGGAGACCCAGTACTTC
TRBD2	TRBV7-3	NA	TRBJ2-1	CASSLGLAEYNEQFF	TGTGCCAGCAGCCTGGGACTAGCGGAGTACAATGAGCAGTTCTTC
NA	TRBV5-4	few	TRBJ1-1	CASSLDMGRTEAFF	TGTGCCAGCAGCTTGGACATGGGCAGGACTGAAGCTTTCTTT
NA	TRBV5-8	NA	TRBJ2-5	CASSPDGGIETQYF	TGTGCCAGCAGCCCTGATGGAGGGATAGAGACCCAGTACTTC
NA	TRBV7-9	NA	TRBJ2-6	CASSATFSGANVLTF	TGTGCCAGCAGCGCCACATTCTCTGGGGCCAACGTCCTGACTTTC
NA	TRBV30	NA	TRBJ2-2	CAWREANTGELFF	TGTGCCTGGAGGGAGGCGAACACCGGGGAGCTGTTTTTT
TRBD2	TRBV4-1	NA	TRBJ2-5	CASSQDWAPSGGKETQYF	TGCGCCAGCAGCCAAGATTGGGCCCCTAGCGGGGGAAAAGAGACCCAGTACTTC
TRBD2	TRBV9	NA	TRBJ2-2	CASSVATSGSQGGELFF	TGTGCCAGCAGCGTAGCGACTAGCGGGAGCCAAGGAGGGGAGCTGTTTTTT
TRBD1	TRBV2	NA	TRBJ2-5	CASNQDRGQETQYF	TGTGCCAGCAATCAGGACAGGGGCCAAGAGACCCAGTACTTC
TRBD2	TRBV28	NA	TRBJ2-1	CASSPQTSRSYNEQFF	TGTGCCAGCAGTCCCCAGACTAGCAGATCCTACAATGAGCAGTTCTTC
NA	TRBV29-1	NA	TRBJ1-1	CSVERVMNTEAFF	TGCAGCGTTGAGAGAGTAATGAACACTGAAGCTTTCTTT
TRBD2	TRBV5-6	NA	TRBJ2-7	CASSSGGSPTWEQYF	TGTGCCAGCAGCTCGGGGGGATCCCCCACTTGGGAGCAGTACTTC
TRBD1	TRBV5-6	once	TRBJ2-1	CASSGGTGIGEQFF	TGTGCCAGCAGTGGGGGGACAGGTATTGGTGAGCAGTTCTTC
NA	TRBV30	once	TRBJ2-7	CAWRRKVSYEQYF	TGTGCCTGGAGGAGGAAGGTCTCCTACGAGCAGTACTTC